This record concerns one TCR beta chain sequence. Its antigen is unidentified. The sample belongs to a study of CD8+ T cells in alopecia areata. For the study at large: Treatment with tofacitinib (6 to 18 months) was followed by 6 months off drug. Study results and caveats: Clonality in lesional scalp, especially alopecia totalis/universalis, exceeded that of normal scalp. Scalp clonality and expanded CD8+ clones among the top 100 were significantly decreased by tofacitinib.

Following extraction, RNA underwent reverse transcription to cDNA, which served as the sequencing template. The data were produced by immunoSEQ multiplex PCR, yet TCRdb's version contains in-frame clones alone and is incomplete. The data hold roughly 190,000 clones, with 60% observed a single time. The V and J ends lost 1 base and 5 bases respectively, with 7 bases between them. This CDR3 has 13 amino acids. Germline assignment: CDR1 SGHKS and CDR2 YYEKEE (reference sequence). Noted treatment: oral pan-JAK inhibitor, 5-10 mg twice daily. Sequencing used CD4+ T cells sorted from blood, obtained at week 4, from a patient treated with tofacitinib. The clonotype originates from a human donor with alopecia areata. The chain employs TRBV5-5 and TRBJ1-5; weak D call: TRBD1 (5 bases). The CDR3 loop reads CASSLQGDQPQHF. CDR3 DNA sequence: TGTGCCAGCAGCTTGCAGGGAGATCAGCCCCAGCATTTT.